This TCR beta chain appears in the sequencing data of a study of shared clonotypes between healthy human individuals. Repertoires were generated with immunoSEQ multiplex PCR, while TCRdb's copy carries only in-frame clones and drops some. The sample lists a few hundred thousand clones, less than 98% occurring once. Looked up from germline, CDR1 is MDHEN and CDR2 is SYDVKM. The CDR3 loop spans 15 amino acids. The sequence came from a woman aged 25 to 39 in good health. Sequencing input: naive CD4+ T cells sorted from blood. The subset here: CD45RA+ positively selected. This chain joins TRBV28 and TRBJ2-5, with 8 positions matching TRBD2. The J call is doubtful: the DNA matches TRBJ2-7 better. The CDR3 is CASSAHAGGPYEQYF. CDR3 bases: TGTGCCAGCAGCGCCCACGCGGGAGGTCCCTACGAGCAGTACTTC.